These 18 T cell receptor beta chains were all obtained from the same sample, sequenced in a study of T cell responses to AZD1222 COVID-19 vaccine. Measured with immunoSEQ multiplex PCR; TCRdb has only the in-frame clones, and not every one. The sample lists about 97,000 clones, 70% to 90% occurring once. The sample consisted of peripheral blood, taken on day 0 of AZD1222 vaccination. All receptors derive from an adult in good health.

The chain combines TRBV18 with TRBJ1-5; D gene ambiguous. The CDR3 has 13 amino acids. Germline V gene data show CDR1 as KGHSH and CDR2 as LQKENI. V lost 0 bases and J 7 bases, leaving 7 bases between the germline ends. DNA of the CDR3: TGTGCCAGCTCACCACCTTATGGACAGCCCCAGCATTTT. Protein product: CASSPPYGQPQHF.

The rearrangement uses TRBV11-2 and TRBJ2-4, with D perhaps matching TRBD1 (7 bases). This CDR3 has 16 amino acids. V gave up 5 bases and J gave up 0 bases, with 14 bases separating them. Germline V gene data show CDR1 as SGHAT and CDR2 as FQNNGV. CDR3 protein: CASSQYRGLAKNIQYF. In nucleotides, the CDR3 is TGTGCCAGCAGCCAATACAGGGGACTAGCCAAAAACATTCAGTACTTC.

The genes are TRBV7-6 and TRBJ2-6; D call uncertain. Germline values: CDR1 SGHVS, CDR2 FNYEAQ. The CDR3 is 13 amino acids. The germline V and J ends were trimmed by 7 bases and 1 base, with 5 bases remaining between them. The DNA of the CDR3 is TGTGCCAGCACCCAGTCTGGGGCCAACGTCCTGACTTTC. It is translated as CASTQSGANVLTF.

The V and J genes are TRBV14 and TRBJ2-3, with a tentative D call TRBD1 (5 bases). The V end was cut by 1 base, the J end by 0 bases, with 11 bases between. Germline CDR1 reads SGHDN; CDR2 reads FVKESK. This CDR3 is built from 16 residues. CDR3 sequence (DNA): TGTGCCAGCAGCCAAGGGGGCCGGTCCAGCACAGATACGCAGTATTTT. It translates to CASSQGGRSSTDTQYF.

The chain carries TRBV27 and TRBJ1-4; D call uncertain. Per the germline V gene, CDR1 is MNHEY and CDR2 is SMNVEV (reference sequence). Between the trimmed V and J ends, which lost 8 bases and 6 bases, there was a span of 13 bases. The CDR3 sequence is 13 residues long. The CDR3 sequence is CASGLRTYEKLFF. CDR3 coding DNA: TGTGCCAGCGGGCTTAGGACGTATGAAAAACTGTTTTTT.

CDR3 in amino acids: CASSINPQTGPSTDTQYF. The DNA of the CDR3 is TGCGCCAGCAGCATAAACCCCCAGACAGGGCCTAGCACAGATACGCAGTATTTT. The chain joins TRBV5-1 to TRBJ2-3, with 7 bases matching TRBD1. Losses at the gene ends were 4 bases for V and 0 bases for J; bases not matched to a gene: 14. Germline V lookup: CDR1 SGHRS, CDR2 YFSETQ. This CDR3 is 18 amino acids long.

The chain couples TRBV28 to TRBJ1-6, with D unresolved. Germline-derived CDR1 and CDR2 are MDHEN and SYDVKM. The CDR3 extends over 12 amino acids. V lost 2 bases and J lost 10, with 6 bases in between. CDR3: CASSLVQSPLHF. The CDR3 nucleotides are TGTGCCAGCAGTTTAGTACAATCACCCCTCCACTTT.

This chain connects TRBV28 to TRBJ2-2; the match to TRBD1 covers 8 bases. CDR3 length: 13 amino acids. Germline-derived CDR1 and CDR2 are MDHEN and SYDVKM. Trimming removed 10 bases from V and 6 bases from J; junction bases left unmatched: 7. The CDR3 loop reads CATDRGVAGELFF. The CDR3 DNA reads TGTGCCACCGACAGGGGAGTAGCCGGGGAGCTGTTTTTT.

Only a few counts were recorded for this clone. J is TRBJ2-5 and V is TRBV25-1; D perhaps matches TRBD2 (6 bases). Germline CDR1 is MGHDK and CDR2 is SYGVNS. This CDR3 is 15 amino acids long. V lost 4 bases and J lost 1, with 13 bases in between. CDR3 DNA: TGTGCCAGCAGTGCTGGGGACTCGCGCCAAGAGACCCAGTACTTC. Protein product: CASSAGDSRQETQYF. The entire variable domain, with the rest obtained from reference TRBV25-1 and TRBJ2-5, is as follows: EADIYQTPRYLVIGTGKKITLECSQTMGHDKMYWYQQDPGMELHLIHYSYGVNSTEKGDLSSESTVSRIRTEHFPLTLESARPSHTSQYLCASSAGDSRQETQYFGPGTRLLVL.

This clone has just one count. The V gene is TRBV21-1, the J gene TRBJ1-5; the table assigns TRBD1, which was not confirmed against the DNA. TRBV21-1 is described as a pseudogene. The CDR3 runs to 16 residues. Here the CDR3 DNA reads TGTGCCAGCAGCTACTTGGGGGCCTTAGCAAATCAGCCCCAGCATTTT. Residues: CASSYLGALANQPQHF.

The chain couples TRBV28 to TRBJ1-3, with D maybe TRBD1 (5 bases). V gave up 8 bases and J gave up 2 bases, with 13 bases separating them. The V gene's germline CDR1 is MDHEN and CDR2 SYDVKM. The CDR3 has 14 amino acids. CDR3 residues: CASCYGGTGNTIYF. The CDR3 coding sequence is TGTGCCAGCTGCTATGGGGGGACTGGAAACACCATATATTTT.

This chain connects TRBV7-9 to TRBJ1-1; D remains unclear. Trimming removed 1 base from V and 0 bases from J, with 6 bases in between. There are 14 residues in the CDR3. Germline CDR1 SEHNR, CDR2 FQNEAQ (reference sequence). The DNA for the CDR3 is TGTGCCAGCAGCTTAGGACACGTGAACACTGAAGCTTTCTTT. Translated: CASSLGHVNTEAFF.

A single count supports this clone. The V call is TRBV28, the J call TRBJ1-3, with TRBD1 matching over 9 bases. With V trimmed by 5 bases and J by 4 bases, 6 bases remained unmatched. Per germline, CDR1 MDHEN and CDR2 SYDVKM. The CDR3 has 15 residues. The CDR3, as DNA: TGTGCCAGCAGTACCCGGGACAGGGTCGGAAACACCATATATTTT. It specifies CASSTRDRVGNTIYF.

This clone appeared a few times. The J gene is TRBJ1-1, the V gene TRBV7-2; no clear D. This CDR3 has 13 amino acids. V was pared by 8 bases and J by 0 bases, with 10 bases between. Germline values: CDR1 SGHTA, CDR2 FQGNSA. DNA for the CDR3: TGTGCCAGCGGAGGGCAGCTGAACACTGAAGCTTTCTTT. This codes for CASGGQLNTEAFF.

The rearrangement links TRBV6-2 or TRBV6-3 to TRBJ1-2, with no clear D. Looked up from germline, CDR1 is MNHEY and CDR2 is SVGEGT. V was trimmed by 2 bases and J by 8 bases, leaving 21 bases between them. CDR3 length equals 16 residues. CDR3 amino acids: CASSYSSTLPIGGYTF. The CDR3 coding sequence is TGTGCCAGCAGTTACAGTTCGACTCTCCCTATCGGGGGCTACACCTTC.

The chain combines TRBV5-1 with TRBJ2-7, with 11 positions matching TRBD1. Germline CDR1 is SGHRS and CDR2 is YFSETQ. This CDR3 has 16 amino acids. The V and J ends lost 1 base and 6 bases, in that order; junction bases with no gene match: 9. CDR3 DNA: TGCGCCAGCAGCTTGCCCCCGGACAGGGGGCTCGGCGAGCAGTACTTC. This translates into CASSLPPDRGLGEQYF.

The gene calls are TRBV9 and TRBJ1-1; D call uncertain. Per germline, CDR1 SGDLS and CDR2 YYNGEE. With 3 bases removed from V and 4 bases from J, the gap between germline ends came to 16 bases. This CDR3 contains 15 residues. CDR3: CASSAETAGFTEAFF. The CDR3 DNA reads TGTGCCAGCAGCGCCGAAACTGCGGGGTTCACTGAAGCTTTCTTT.

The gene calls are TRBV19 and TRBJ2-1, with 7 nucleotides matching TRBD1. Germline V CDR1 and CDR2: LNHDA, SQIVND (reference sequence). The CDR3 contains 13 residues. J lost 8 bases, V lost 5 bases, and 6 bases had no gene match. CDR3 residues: CASSEDRQYEQFF. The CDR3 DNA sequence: TGTGCCAGTAGTGAGGACAGGCAGTATGAGCAGTTCTTC.